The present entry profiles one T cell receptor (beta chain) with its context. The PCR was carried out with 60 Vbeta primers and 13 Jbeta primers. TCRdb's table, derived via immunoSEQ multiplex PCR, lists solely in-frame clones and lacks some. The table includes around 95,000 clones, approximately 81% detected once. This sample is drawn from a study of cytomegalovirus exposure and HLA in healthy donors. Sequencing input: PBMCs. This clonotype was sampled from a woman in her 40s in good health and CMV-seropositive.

CDR3 nucleotide sequence: TGTGCCAGCAGCTTGGGGTCTAGCTATAATGAGCAGTTCTTC. Translated, it gives CASSLGSSYNEQFF. V usage is TRBV5-6 and J usage is TRBJ2-1; perhaps TRBD2 as D (5 bases). The CDR3 has 14 residues. Germline CDR1 SGHDT, CDR2 YYEEEE. Trimming pared 0 bases from V and 7 bases from J, leaving 11 bases between.